The sequence of this TCR beta chain was determined in a study of OX40 agonist ivuxolimab in advanced cancers. Turning to the study itself: Each patient was given ivuxolimab into a vein every 2 weeks, at 0.01 to 10 mg/kg. A partial response was reached by three patients: one with hepatocellular carcinoma and two with cutaneous melanoma. Notes on the study in general: CD8+ T cells showed, on average, more clonal expansion than CD4+ cells.

Sequencing used immunoSEQ multiplex PCR; TCRdb keeps in-frame clones, though not all of them. Here the sample spans about 76,000 clones, roughly 89% being singletons. To note about this clone: The antigen remains unidentified.

The V gene lost 1 base and the J gene lost 4 bases, with 7 bases spanning the gap. The length of the CDR3 is 13 residues. Per germline, CDR1 GTSNPN and CDR2 SVGIG (reference sequence). This sample comprised CD4+ or CD8+ T cells sorted from blood, obtained in a trial of the OX40 agonist ivuxolimab. This sequence joins TRBV30 and TRBJ2-2; D possibly corresponds to TRBD1 (5 bases). This TCR was recovered from an adult with an advanced solid tumor such as melanoma, head and neck, liver or kidney cancer. In DNA form, the CDR3 reads TGTGCCTGGAGTGGCAGGGTCACCGGGGAGCTGTTTTTT. As protein: CAWSGRVTGELFF.